This record looks at one TCR beta chain sequence and its context. The V gene's germline CDR1 is SGDLS and CDR2 YYNGEE. V shed 0 bases and J shed 2 bases, with 8 bases lying between them. CDR3 length equals 14 residues. The sample is drawn from a study of blood T cell repertoires in COVID-19. Study background: Specimens from acute and convalescent COVID-19 originated in the United States, Italy and Spain. PBMCs, B-cell-depleted T cells, or T cells provided the cDNA or gDNA that made up the material.

Per the study methods: Reference gene primer amplification gave nucleated cell count estimates. The data were produced by immunoSEQ multiplex PCR, yet TCRdb's version contains in-frame clones alone and is incomplete. The V and J calls and the clone size are those of that table, but D and trimming were determined from the DNA. The sample holds 90,000 to 120,000 clones, roughly 84% seen once. Sequences were obtained from peripheral blood. The chain recombines TRBV9 with TRBJ1-1, with unresolved D. The TCR was taken from a man aged 55 to 70 with acute or convalescent COVID-19. The CDR3 here is CASSVAGSNTEAFF. The CDR3 coding sequence is TGTGCCAGCAGCGTAGCGGGGTCCAACACTGAAGCTTTCTTT.